One sample yielded the 15 T cell receptor beta chains listed below, sequenced in a study of blood T cell repertoires in COVID-19. Sequencing used immunoSEQ multiplex PCR; TCRdb keeps in-frame clones, though not all of them. The data hold 130,000 to 150,000 clones, with just under 90% observed a single time. Sequencing was carried out using peripheral blood. These receptors originate from a woman aged 40 to 50 with acute or convalescent COVID-19.

The rearrangement uses TRBV5-6 and TRBJ1-2; TRBD1 agrees at 7 bases. The V segment lost 4 bases and the J segment 8 bases; nucleotides outside the gene matches: 11. The CDR3 covers 14 residues. Per germline, CDR1 SGHDT and CDR2 YYEEEE. The CDR3 is CASSGKRTGQGYTF. CDR3 DNA sequence: TGTGCCAGCAGCGGAAAACGGACAGGTCAGGGCTACACCTTC.

V and J are TRBV9 and TRBJ1-1, with no clear D. Trimming took off 0 bases at V and 5 bases at J, with 11 bases between the two ends. Germline assignment: CDR1 SGDLS and CDR2 YYNGEE. The CDR3 spans 14 residues. This chain's CDR3 is CASSVGTGRTEAFF. The DNA for the CDR3 is TGTGCCAGCAGCGTAGGTACGGGGAGAACTGAAGCTTTCTTT.

This chain uses TRBV5-1 with TRBJ2-5, with 7 bases identical to TRBD1. The length of the CDR3 is 14 residues. V shed 2 bases and J 5 bases; nucleotides not matched to a gene: 6. Germline V CDR1 and CDR2: SGHRS, YFSETQ. The CDR3 here is CASSFQQGRETQYF. CDR3 bases: TGCGCCAGCAGCTTTCAACAGGGGCGGGAGACCCAGTACTTC.

The chain is built from TRBV30 and TRBJ2-7; no reliable D call. Germline V gives CDR1 GTSNPN, CDR2 SVGIG (reference sequence). V gave up 2 bases and J gave up 6 bases, with 11 bases separating them. The CDR3 has 12 residues. The CDR3, as DNA: TGTGCCTGGAGTTTAACCCAGGTCGAGCAGTACTTC. Its protein product is CAWSLTQVEQYF. The whole variable domain, filled in from reference TRBV30 and TRBJ2-7, reads SQTIHQWPATLVQPVGSPLSLECTVEGTSNPNLYWYRQAAGRGLQLLFYSVGIGQISSEVPQNLSASRPQDRQFILSSKKLLLSDSGFYLCAWSLTQVEQYFGPGTRLTVT.

The chain uses TRBV7-2 and TRBJ1-5; the D is unclear. The CDR3 has 15 amino acids. Trimming shortened V by 5 bases and J by 2 bases, and 13 bases separated the two germline ends. Germline V CDR1 and CDR2: SGHTA, FQGNSA. In nucleotides, the CDR3 is TGTGCCAGCAGCCCCACGGGTTTCGGCAATCAGCCCCAGCATTTT. Amino acid sequence: CASSPTGFGNQPQHF.

The chain combines TRBV6-2 or TRBV6-3 with TRBJ1-1; 9 bases map to TRBD1. V shed 5 bases and J 6 bases; nucleotides not matched to a gene: 10. This CDR3 is built from 15 residues. Germline lookup yields CDR1 MNHEY and CDR2 SVGEGT. The CDR3 sequence is CASSTPGTGRAEAFF. The CDR3, as DNA: TGTGCCAGCAGTACGCCCGGGACAGGGAGAGCTGAAGCTTTCTTT.

The rearrangement links TRBV11-3 to TRBJ2-1, with D possibly TRBD1 on 5 matching bases. Germline loops: CDR1 SGHNT, CDR2 YENEEA. V was clipped by 5 bases and J by 6 bases, with 17 bases between them. This CDR3 region has 15 residues. CDR3 in DNA: TGTGCCAGCAGCCAGGGTGGGGCAGTCCTCAATGAGCAGTTCTTC. Translating it yields CASSQGGAVLNEQFF.

The chain links TRBV4-1 to TRBJ1-5; the D is unclear. This CDR3 is 15 amino acids long. The ends were cut back, 0 bases at V and 0 bases at J, with 6 bases in the middle. In germline, CDR1 is MGHRA, CDR2 YSYEKL. This CDR3 reads CASSQDRYSNQPQHF. The CDR3 DNA is TGCGCCAGCAGCCAAGATCGGTATAGCAATCAGCCCCAGCATTTT.

This chain connects TRBV18 to TRBJ1-2; D remains unclear. V lost 3 bases, J lost 0 bases, and 11 bases lay in between. The CDR3 loop spans 15 amino acids. Germline V gene data show CDR1 as KGHSH and CDR2 as LQKENI. CDR3 residues: CASSPGTEANYGYTF. For the CDR3, the DNA is TGTGCCAGCTCACCGGGCACCGAAGCTAACTATGGCTACACCTTC. Looking up the rest from reference TRBV18 and TRBJ1-2 gives the full variable domain: NAGVMQNPRHLVRRRGQEARLRCSPMKGHSHVYWYRQLPEEGLKFMVYLQKENIIDESGMPKERFSAEFPKEGPSILRIQQVVRGDSAAYFCASSPGTEANYGYTFGSGTRLTVV.

Details on this clone: An end of the junction differs from the germline gene, which may be a read error. CDR3 nucleotides: TGTGCTAGCAGCCCCGGGATCTCCTACGAGCAGTACTTC. Protein sequence: CASSPGISYEQYF. The gene calls are TRBV7-7 and TRBJ2-7; possible D gene TRBD2, 5 bases. The CDR3 is 13 residues long. Germline CDR1 reads SSHAT; CDR2 reads FNYEAQ (reference sequence).

The chain recombines TRBV3-1 (or the pseudogene TRBV3-2) with TRBJ1-1, with 8 bases that match TRBD1. The CDR3 consists of 18 residues. J was trimmed by 1 base and V by 4 bases; bases with no gene match: 14. Germline V gene sequence: CDR1 LGHDT, CDR2 YNNKEL (reference sequence). DNA of the CDR3: TGTGCCAGCAGCCCCGGACAGGGATTGGTTTGGGGGAACACTGAAGCTTTCTTT. Translating gives CASSPGQGLVWGNTEAFF.

The sample holds a few counts of this clone. The identical CDR3 is also encoded by other nucleotide sequences in the sample. The gene calls are TRBV20-1 and TRBJ1-2, with no clear D. From germline, CDR1 is DFQATT and CDR2 SNEGSKA (reference sequence). Trimming took 2 bases from V and 2 from J, leaving 3 bases between them. This CDR3 spans 11 amino acids. As DNA, the CDR3 is TGCAGTGCTAGACAAAACTATGGCTACACCTTC. This sequence encodes CSARQNYGYTF.

The rearrangement uses TRBV5-4 and TRBJ1-1; TRBD1 agrees at 8 bases. The length of the CDR3 is 16 residues. The germline V gene has CDR1 SGHNT and CDR2 YYREEE (reference sequence). The V and J ends lost 4 bases and 0 bases, in that order; junction bases with no gene match: 8. In DNA form, the CDR3 reads TGTGCCAGCAGCCGCATCGACAGGGGAATGAACACTGAAGCTTTCTTT. Protein sequence: CASSRIDRGMNTEAFF.

This chain connects TRBV5-1 to TRBJ2-1, with a possible D match to TRBD1 (6 bases). Germline CDR1 reads SGHRS; CDR2 reads YFSETQ. Trimming cost V 0 bases and J 0 bases, with 10 bases left between them. The CDR3 sequence is 16 residues long. The CDR3 sequence is CASSLGATGSYNEQFF. In nucleotides, the CDR3 is TGCGCCAGCAGCTTGGGAGCGACAGGCTCCTACAATGAGCAGTTCTTC.

CDR3 amino acids: CAISPTGTGISYGYTF. CDR3 DNA: TGTGCCATCAGCCCAACCGGGACAGGGATTTCCTATGGCTACACCTTC. V is TRBV10-3 and J is TRBJ1-2, with TRBD1 matching over 9 bases. Germline V lookup: CDR1 ENHRY, CDR2 SYGVKD. The length of the CDR3 is 16 residues. V was clipped by 6 bases and J by 4 bases; unmatched bases: 12.